The present T cell receptor beta chain was sequenced within a study of metastatic and nonmetastatic thyroid tumors. Study details: Repertoire comparison spanned blood and tumor or nodule tissue of malignant and benign thyroid patients.

As concerns this clone: Its antigen remains unidentified. The junction differs from germline at one of its ends, possibly a read error.

No treatment had been given to any patient before thyroid surgery. The study's findings and limits: A significant increase in TCR beta diversity was reportedly seen in malignant thyroid tumors relative to benign nodules, in blood and tumor.

TCRdb re-clonotyped the PCR reads via MiXCR. This table holds around 37,000 clones, roughly 27% found once. CDR1 LGHNA and CDR2 YNFKEQ come from the germline V gene. This CDR3 is built from 15 residues. The TCR sequence derives from a female donor with papillary thyroid cancer or a benign thyroid nodule (not recorded which). Some clones in this sample may be carry-over from other donors' samples. Input material: blood. This rearrangement joins TRBV4-2 to TRBJ2-3; D gene unclear. The CDR3 DNA sequence: TGTGCCAGCAGCCAAGGGGCAGGATACACAGATACGGAGTATTTT. This gives the protein CASSQGAGYTDTEYF.